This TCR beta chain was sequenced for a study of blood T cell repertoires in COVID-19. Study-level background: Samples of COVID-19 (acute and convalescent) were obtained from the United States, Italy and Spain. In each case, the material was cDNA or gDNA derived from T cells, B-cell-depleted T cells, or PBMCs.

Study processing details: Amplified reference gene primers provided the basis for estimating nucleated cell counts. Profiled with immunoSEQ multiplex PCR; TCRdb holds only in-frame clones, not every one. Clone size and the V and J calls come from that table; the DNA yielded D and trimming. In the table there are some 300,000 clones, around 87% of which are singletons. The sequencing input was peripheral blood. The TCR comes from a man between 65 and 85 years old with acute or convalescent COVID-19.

The CDR3 region has the DNA TGTGCCACCAGCAGATATACCGGGGAGCTGTTTTTT. This gives the protein CATSRYTGELFF. The chain couples TRBV15 to TRBJ2-2; no clear D. The germline V gene encodes CDR1 LNHNV and CDR2 YYDKDF (reference sequence). The CDR3 runs 12 residues. The V gene lost 2 bases and the J gene lost 5 bases, with 3 bases spanning the gap.